A selection of T cell receptor beta chains follows, all from one sample in a study of shared clonotypes between healthy human individuals. Clones were sequenced by immunoSEQ multiplex PCR, and TCRdb holds only the in-frame ones, with some missing. Of roughly 570,000 clones listed, 95% to 98% are singletons. The sample comprised naive CD8+ T cells sorted from blood. The receptors shown here come from a young man in good health. Both conserved end residues are trimmed from each CDR3. A D gene is named only where the DNA matches it firmly.

d_gene: -; v_gene: TRBV5-1; j_gene: TRBJ2-1; CDR3aa: ASSLKGVGSYNEQF
d_gene: -; v_gene: TRBV9; j_gene: TRBJ2-3; CDR3aa: ASSVGTGSGADTQY
d_gene: TRBD1; v_gene: TRBV6-1; j_gene: TRBJ2-7; CDR3aa: ASSEREGQPLPASYEQY
d_gene: -; v_gene: TRBV27; j_gene: TRBJ2-1; CDR3aa: ASSFQGGYNEQF
d_gene: TRBD2; v_gene: TRBV19; j_gene: TRBJ2-1; CDR3aa: ASSFNSGSTQYNEQF
d_gene: -; v_gene: TRBV4-2; j_gene: TRBJ2-7; CDR3aa: ASSQNYEQY
d_gene: -; v_gene: TRBV5-6; j_gene: TRBJ1-5; CDR3aa: ASSLEGEDQPQH
d_gene: -; v_gene: TRBV27; j_gene: TRBJ1-1; CDR3aa: ASSLLGDEAF
d_gene: TRBD1; v_gene: TRBV7-6; j_gene: TRBJ1-5; CDR3aa: ASSLGTGQHQPQH
d_gene: -; v_gene: TRBV2; j_gene: TRBJ2-5; CDR3aa: ASSGGNSRPVGTQY
d_gene: -; v_gene: TRBV28; j_gene: TRBJ1-2; CDR3aa: ASSLDRSYGYT
d_gene: -; v_gene: TRBV6-6; j_gene: TRBJ2-7; CDR3aa: ASSGAGGYEQY
d_gene: -; v_gene: TRBV27; j_gene: TRBJ1-1; CDR3aa: ASSLSRNTEAF
d_gene: TRBD2; v_gene: TRBV28; j_gene: TRBJ2-1; CDR3aa: ASSLLAGVANEQF
d_gene: TRBD1; v_gene: TRBV10-2; j_gene: TRBJ2-7; CDR3aa: ASSPTPGQGPLEQY